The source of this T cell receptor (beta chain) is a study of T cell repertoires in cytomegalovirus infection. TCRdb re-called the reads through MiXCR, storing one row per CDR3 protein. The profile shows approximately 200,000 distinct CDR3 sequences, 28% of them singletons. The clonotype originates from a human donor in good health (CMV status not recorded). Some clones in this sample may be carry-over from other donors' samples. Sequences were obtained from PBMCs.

The CDR3, as DNA: TGTGCCGCGGGGGGAGTGAACACTGAAGCTTTCTTT. Protein product: CAAGGVNTEAFF. The chain joins TRBV7-8 to TRBJ1-1, with D possibly matching TRBD1 (5 bases). V lost 11 bases, J lost 0 bases, and 10 bases lay in between. From germline, CDR1 is SGHVS and CDR2 FQNEAQ. This CDR3 has 12 amino acids.